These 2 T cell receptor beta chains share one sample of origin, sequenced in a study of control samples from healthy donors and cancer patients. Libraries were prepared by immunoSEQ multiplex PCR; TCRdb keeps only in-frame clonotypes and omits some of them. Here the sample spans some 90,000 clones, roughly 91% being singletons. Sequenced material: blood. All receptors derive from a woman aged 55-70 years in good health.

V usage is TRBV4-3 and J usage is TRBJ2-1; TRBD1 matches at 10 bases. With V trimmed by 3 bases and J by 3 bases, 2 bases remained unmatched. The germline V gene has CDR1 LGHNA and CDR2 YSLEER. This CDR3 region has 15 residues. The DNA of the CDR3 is TGCGCCAGCAGCCAGGGACAGGGGTTCTACAATGAGCAGTTCTTC. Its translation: CASSQGQGFYNEQFF.

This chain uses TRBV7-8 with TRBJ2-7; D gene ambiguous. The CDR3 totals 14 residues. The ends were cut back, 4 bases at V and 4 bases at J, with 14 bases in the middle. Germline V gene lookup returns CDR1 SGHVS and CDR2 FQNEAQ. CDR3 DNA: TGTGCCAGCAGCTCACAAGAACTGGGGTACGAGCAGTACTTC. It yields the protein CASSSQELGYEQYF.